The 25 T cell receptor beta chains in this list originate from one sample, sequenced in a study of CD8+ T cells in alopecia areata (dated 2018 in TCRdb). Library preparation was by the immunoSEQ multiplex PCR assay. For TCR sequencing, RNA was extracted from every sample and reverse transcribed into cDNA to serve as template. Here the immuneACCESS table is served through TCRdb, limited to in-frame sequences with V and J called. Missing clones are a known gap in these copies; in checked studies unresolved V genes cover under half, and the rest lacks a known reason. Recorded for this sample are around 100,000 clones; around three fifths of them occurred a single time. The ten biggest clones cover approximately 12% of the sample. This specimen's time point label, per the study, means: roughly 26 weeks on oral tofacitinib. What the treatment or condition label conveys for this sample: oral pan-JAK inhibitor, 5-10 mg twice daily.

This material consisted of CD8+ T cells sorted from blood, taken at week 24, from a patient treated with tofacitinib. The receptors here all came from a human donor with alopecia areata.

The rearrangement uses TRBV29-1 and TRBJ2-7; TRBD2 is a possible D gene (5 bases). The CDR3 sequence is 13 residues long. Per germline, CDR1 SQVTM and CDR2 ANQGSEA. The germline V and J ends were trimmed by 6 bases and 0 bases, with 12 bases remaining between them. CDR3 sequence reads: CSVSGGSSYEQYF. The DNA of the CDR3 is TGCAGCGTGTCAGGTGGGAGCTCCTACGAGCAGTACTTC.

This clone is a singleton in its sample. This sequence joins TRBV29-1 and TRBJ1-2, with D possibly TRBD1 on 6 matching bases. Germline CDR1 is SQVTM and CDR2 is ANQGSEA. V lost 4 bases and J lost 8, with 17 bases in between. This CDR3 region has 13 residues. CDR3 sequence reads: CSVVGDSGGGYTF. CDR3 DNA sequence: TGCAGCGTTGTCGGGGATTCGGGGGGCGGCTACACCTTC.

This clone was detected only once. The rearrangement links TRBV2 to TRBJ1-2, with D uncertain. CDR3 length: 15 amino acids. Trimming stripped 3 bases from V and 1 base from J, with 12 bases between. Per germline, CDR1 SNHLY and CDR2 FYNNEI. The DNA for the CDR3 is TGTGCCAGCAGTGATTGGGCCAGCGATAACTATGGCTACACCTTC. It is translated as CASSDWASDNYGYTF.

CDR3 loop: CAWSLGYEQYF. The CDR3 DNA is TGTGCCTGGAGTCTGGGCTACGAGCAGTACTTC. This rearrangement joins TRBV30 to TRBJ2-7; D gene uncertain. V dropped 2 bases and J dropped 3 bases, with 5 bases sitting between them. Germline V gene lookup returns CDR1 GTSNPN and CDR2 SVGIG (reference sequence). The CDR3 spans 11 residues.

The chain carries TRBV27 and TRBJ1-5; D not certain. The CDR3 consists of 16 residues. Germline assignment: CDR1 MNHEY and CDR2 SMNVEV (reference sequence). V lost 5 bases and J lost 3, with 17 bases in between. The CDR3 region has the DNA TGTGCCAGCAGTCCCCATCGGGGATATGTCAATCAGCCCCAGCATTTT. It translates to CASSPHRGYVNQPQHF.

The genes are TRBV29-1 and TRBJ1-1; D gene unclear. The CDR3 has 13 residues. Germline-derived CDR1 and CDR2 are SQVTM and ANQGSEA. V gave up 1 base and J gave up 6 bases, with 12 bases separating them. The CDR3 DNA is TGCAGCGTTGAAGGACATGGGGTGGCTGAAGCTTTCTTT. Protein sequence: CSVEGHGVAEAFF.

The gene calls are TRBV7-2 and TRBJ1-2, with TRBD1 as a possible D gene (6 bases). The CDR3 spans 12 residues. Germline CDR1 is SGHTA and CDR2 is FQGNSA. Trimming removed 5 bases from V and 8 bases from J, with 12 bases in between. The CDR3 is CASSIGGYGYTF. The CDR3 nucleotides are TGTGCCAGCAGCATAGGGGGATACGGCTACACCTTC.

V is TRBV27 and J is TRBJ1-2; the D is unclear. Per germline, CDR1 MNHEY and CDR2 SMNVEV (reference sequence). Trimming removed 3 bases at V and 6 bases at J, with 17 bases between. CDR3 length: 15 amino acids. The CDR3 region has the DNA TGTGCCAGCAGTTTCATCGGATCTGGGGATAATGGCTACACCTTC. Encoded protein: CASSFIGSGDNGYTF.

The J gene is TRBJ1-4, the V gene TRBV27; D gene uncertain. CDR1 MNHEY and CDR2 SMNVEV come from the germline V gene (reference sequence). Trimming cost V 5 bases and J 11 bases, with 18 bases left between them. This CDR3 is 14 amino acids long. This CDR3 is CASSHGRRAEKLFF. For the CDR3, the DNA is TGTGCCAGCAGTCACGGACGGCGAGCGGAGAAACTGTTTTTT.

The chain is built from TRBV5-4 and TRBJ1-1; a possible D gene is TRBD1 (6 bases). The CDR3 has 14 amino acids. Between the trimmed V and J ends, which lost 3 bases and 0 bases, there was a span of 9 bases. CDR1 is SGHNT and CDR2 is YYREEE in the germline V gene (reference sequence). CDR3 sequence: CASSSGHLNTEAFF. The CDR3 DNA follows: TGTGCCAGCAGCTCGGGACACCTGAACACTGAAGCTTTCTTT.

The V and J genes are TRBV10-3 and TRBJ2-5; D not resolved. This CDR3 spans 14 amino acids. V lost 2 bases to trimming and J lost 7 bases, with 14 bases between them. Germline V gives CDR1 ENHRY, CDR2 SYGVKD. The CDR3 coding sequence is TGTGCCATCAGTGAGGAGCCCTCGGCAGGGACCCAGTACTTC. Amino acids: CAISEEPSAGTQYF.

The chain combines TRBV19 with TRBJ2-1; D could derive from TRBD1 or TRBD2 (5 bases each). V was shortened by 4 bases and J by 5 bases, with 18 bases between the two germline ends. CDR1 and CDR2 (germline): LNHDA, SQIVND (reference sequence). The CDR3 is 16 amino acids. CDR3 bases: TGTGCCAGTAGTACCTTGGGACCCGGTATCGACAATGAGCAGTTCTTC. This encodes CASSTLGPGIDNEQFF.

This rearrangement joins TRBV7-8 to TRBJ1-5, with a tentative D call TRBD1 (5 bases). Trimming removed 5 bases at V and 2 bases at J, with 13 bases between. Per the germline V gene, CDR1 is SGHVS and CDR2 is FQNEAQ. The CDR3 sequence is 15 residues long. CDR3 protein: CASSEGTVGNQPQHF. CDR3 nucleotide sequence: TGTGCCAGCAGCGAAGGGACTGTGGGCAATCAGCCCCAGCATTTT.

This clone has a handful of counts. This chain joins TRBV13 and TRBJ2-7; weak D call: TRBD1 (6 bases). V was clipped by 5 bases and J by 0 bases, with 11 bases between them. The CDR3 loop spans 14 amino acids. Germline V gene sequence: CDR1 PRHDT, CDR2 FYEKMQ (reference sequence). As DNA, the CDR3 is TGTGCCAGCAGCCACGGGGACATCTCCTACGAGCAGTACTTC. Protein product: CASSHGDISYEQYF.

This chain connects TRBV13 to TRBJ2-7; D assignment may be TRBD1 or TRBD2 (5 bases each). The CDR3 is 13 amino acids. Germline V gives CDR1 PRHDT, CDR2 FYEKMQ (reference sequence). V was trimmed by 4 bases and J by 2 bases, leaving 9 bases between them. CDR3 protein: CASSSRGAYEQYF. The CDR3 DNA follows: TGTGCCAGCAGCTCCCGGGGCGCCTACGAGCAGTACTTC.

In its sample, this clone ranks as medium-sized. This chain uses TRBV4-2 with TRBJ1-1, with D tentatively TRBD1 (6 bases). V shed 0 bases and J shed 5 bases, with 10 bases lying between them. Germline V gene sequence: CDR1 LGHNA, CDR2 YNFKEQ. The length of the CDR3 is 14 residues. The CDR3 is CASSQEGALTEAFF. For the CDR3, the DNA is TGTGCCAGCAGCCAAGAGGGGGCATTAACTGAAGCTTTCTTT.

This chain connects TRBV7-9 to TRBJ2-3, with D tentatively TRBD1 (6 bases). The CDR3 runs 15 residues. CDR1 is SEHNR, CDR2 FQNEAQ, per germline (reference sequence). The V end was cut by 5 bases, the J end by 2 bases, with 14 bases between. The chain's CDR3 is CASSLNRDYTDTQYF. Written as DNA, the CDR3 is TGTGCCAGCAGCCTCAACAGGGATTACACAGATACGCAGTATTTT.

This clone was counted a few times. One base separates it from a far larger clone, so it is likely a read error. Other DNA sequences from this sample encode an identical CDR3 as well. The chain combines TRBV10-3 with TRBJ2-5; 12 positions match TRBD2. The CDR3 is 15 amino acids. The V gene's germline CDR1 is ENHRY and CDR2 SYGVKD. The CDR3 DNA is TGTGCCAGCAGTTACTCTAGCGGGGGGGCAGAGACCCAGTACTTC. It yields the protein CASSYSSGGAETQYF.

This clone was found once. This chain uses TRBV7-5 with TRBJ2-7; no DNA check was done on the table's D call, TRBD2. TRBV7-5 is flagged as a pseudogene. This CDR3 comprises 14 residues. The CDR3 DNA reads as TGTGCCAGAAGCTTAGTATGTCCGGGCTACGAGCAGTACTTC. The encoded protein is CARSLVCPGYEQYF.

Only a few counts were recorded for this clone. V is TRBV15 and J is TRBJ2-3; 8 bases match TRBD2. The CDR3 runs 15 residues. CDR1 is LNHNV, CDR2 YYDKDF, per germline (reference sequence). The trim removed 3 bases at V and 1 base at J, leaving 3 bases unmatched. The CDR3 DNA sequence: TGTGCCACCAGCAGTACTAGCGGACGCACAGATACGCAGTATTTT. It encodes CATSSTSGRTDTQYF.

The chain couples TRBV7-3 to TRBJ2-2; tentative D call: TRBD1 (6 bases). Trimming cost V 4 bases and J 4 bases, with 16 bases left between them. Germline V lookup: CDR1 SGHTA, CDR2 FQGTGA. This CDR3 spans 16 amino acids. Here the CDR3 DNA reads TGTGCCAGCAGCTCCGCTGGGGGCGGTGGCACCGGGGAGCTGTTTTTT. As protein: CASSSAGGGGTGELFF.

Comments on this clone: At the DNA level, this CDR3 is encoded by other sequences in the same sample as well. The V gene is TRBV30, the J gene TRBJ2-7, with 7 nucleotides matching TRBD2. From germline, CDR1 is GTSNPN and CDR2 SVGIG (reference sequence). The J segment lost 2 bases and the V segment lost 4 bases, leaving 5 bases of the junction unmatched. The CDR3 has 13 amino acids. The CDR3 DNA reads as TGTGCCTGGACACCGGGGACTACCTACGAGCAGTACTTC. Translating it yields CAWTPGTTYEQYF.

DNA of the CDR3: TGTGCCTGGGCGGGCTTCGGAGGAAGGATTCATGAAAAACTGTTTTTT. Translating gives CAWAGFGGRIHEKLFF. The V and J genes are TRBV30 and TRBJ1-4; D unresolved. CDR3 length equals 16 residues. Between the trimmed V and J ends, which lost 5 bases and 6 bases, there was a span of 22 bases. CDR1 is GTSNPN and CDR2 is SVGIG in the germline V gene (reference sequence).

This rearrangement joins TRBV18 to TRBJ1-5; 7 bases are a match to TRBD1. CDR3 length: 18 amino acids. The J segment lost 5 bases and the V segment lost 3 bases, leaving 16 bases of the junction unmatched. Germline V gives CDR1 KGHSH, CDR2 LQKENI. The DNA of the CDR3 is TGTGCCAGCTCACCGTCTCGGCCAGGGGGTTACAGGTATCAGCCCCAGCATTTT. Protein: CASSPSRPGGYRYQPQHF.

The V call is TRBV7-9, the J call TRBJ2-7; TRBD2 matches at 8 bases. CDR3 length: 15 residues. The germline gives CDR1 SEHNR, CDR2 FQNEAQ (reference sequence). V lost 5 bases, J lost 0 bases, and 6 bases stayed unmatched. The CDR3 nucleotides read TGTGCCAGCAGCCCTAGGACTAGCTTCTCCTACGAGCAGTACTTC. Residues: CASSPRTSFSYEQYF. Together with reference TRBV7-9 and TRBJ2-7, the CDR3 gives the full variable domain: DTGVSQNPRHKITKRGQNVTFRCDPISEHNRLYWYRQTLGQGPEFLTYFQNEAQLEKSRLLSDRFSAERPKGSFSTLEIQRTEQGDSAMYLCASSPRTSFSYEQYFGPGTRLTVT.